These 20 T cell receptor beta chains share one sample of origin, sequenced in a study of identical twins. One entry per CDR3 protein results from TCRdb running MiXCR on the 5' RACE reads. The repertoire has fewer than 550,000 distinct CDR3 sequences, about 13% of them found once; the top ten carry approximately 0.98%. These sequences were also reported in another study, on yellow fever vaccine responses in identical twins.

Sample: CD4+ T cells sorted from blood. These receptors were obtained from a woman aged 18-29 years in good health.

This clonotype has at least ten counts. The gene calls are TRBV12-3 or TRBV12-4 and TRBJ2-1; the match to TRBD2 covers 8 bases. Germline trimming cut 3 bases from V and 5 bases from J; bases unmatched to any gene: 9. The CDR3 extends over 16 amino acids. The CDR3 loop reads CASSFIVTSVNNEQFF. The DNA of the CDR3 is TGTGCCAGCAGTTTTATTGTGACTAGCGTGAACAATGAGCAGTTCTTC.

In its sample, this clonotype was seen a few times. The chain has TRBV5-1 and TRBJ2-3; 11 bases map to TRBD2. There are 15 residues in the CDR3. Germline-derived CDR1 and CDR2 are SGHRS and YFSETQ. The V and J ends lost 6 bases and 2 bases, in that order; junction bases with no gene match: 5. This CDR3 is CASNLAGGDTDTQYF. The CDR3 region has the DNA TGCGCCAGCAACCTAGCGGGGGGTGACACAGATACGCAGTATTTT.

The chain carries TRBV4-2 and TRBJ2-7, with 7 bases fitting TRBD2. CDR1 LGHNA and CDR2 YNFKEQ come from the germline V gene. V shed 0 bases and J 0 bases; nucleotides not matched to a gene: 11. This CDR3 is 18 amino acids long. The CDR3 bases are TGTGCCAGCAGCCAAGATAGTGGCGGGGGAACCTCCTCCTACGAGCAGTACTTC. This gives the protein CASSQDSGGGTSSYEQYF.

The table lists this clonotype with many counts. The rearrangement links TRBV24-1 to TRBJ2-1; 7 bases align to TRBD2. Germline V gene lookup returns CDR1 KGHDR and CDR2 SFDVKD. The CDR3 runs 15 residues. The V segment lost 6 bases and the J segment 1 base; nucleotides outside the gene matches: 5. The CDR3 bases are TGTGCCACCAGTCGGAAGGGAGGGTCCTACAATGAGCAGTTCTTC. Its translation is CATSRKGGSYNEQFF.

Here the CDR3 reads CSAREGNQETQYF. CDR3 nucleotides: TGCAGTGCTAGGGAAGGGAACCAAGAGACCCAGTACTTC. This chain joins TRBV20-1 and TRBJ2-5, with D unclear. This CDR3 is 13 amino acids long. From germline, CDR1 is DFQATT and CDR2 SNEGSKA (reference sequence). Trimming left V 3 bases short and J 0 bases short, with 8 bases between.

The chain employs TRBV27 and TRBJ2-2; 7 bases fit TRBD1. The germline V gene encodes CDR1 MNHEY and CDR2 SMNVEV (reference sequence). J lost 10 bases, V lost 0 bases, and 8 bases had no gene match. The CDR3 sequence is 15 residues long. DNA of the CDR3: TGTGCCAGCAGTTTATCTCAGGGGGTTCTGCTGGAGCTGTTTTTT. Its protein is CASSLSQGVLLELFF.

This clonotype was seen repeatedly, ten times or more. The gene calls are TRBV4-3 and TRBJ2-1; D remains unclear. The CDR3 runs to 16 residues. Trimming shortened V by 0 bases and J by 4 bases, and 13 bases separated the two germline ends. The germline V gene has CDR1 LGHNA and CDR2 YSLEER. The CDR3 loop reads CASSQDGSPRYNEQFF. The CDR3 DNA follows: TGCGCCAGCAGCCAAGATGGAAGTCCCCGATACAATGAGCAGTTCTTC.

The chain carries TRBV5-1 and TRBJ2-1, with 10 bases lining up with TRBD1. CDR1 and CDR2 from the germline V gene are SGHRS and YFSETQ. The CDR3 is 15 residues long. V lost 4 bases, J lost 6 bases, and 7 bases stayed unmatched. The chain's CDR3 is CASSPGTGVINEQFF. In DNA form, the CDR3 reads TGCGCCAGCAGCCCCGGGACAGGGGTGATCAATGAGCAGTTCTTC.

This clonotype was observed a few times. The genes are TRBV6-2 or TRBV6-3 and TRBJ2-2, with TRBD2 matching 7 bases. With V trimmed by 5 bases and J by 1 base, 4 bases remained unmatched. Germline CDR1 MNHEY, CDR2 SVGEGT. The CDR3 length is 15 residues. CDR3 residues: CASSAPSGNTGELFF. CDR3 DNA: TGTGCCAGCAGTGCCCCTAGCGGGAACACCGGGGAGCTGTTTTTT.

The V call is TRBV12-3 or TRBV12-4, the J call TRBJ2-1, with 11 bases fitting TRBD1. Germline trimming cut 8 bases from V and 8 bases from J; bases unmatched to any gene: 2. The CDR3 extends over 12 amino acids. The CDR3 reads CASGQGAYEQFF. CDR3 coding DNA: TGTGCCAGCGGACAGGGGGCATATGAGCAGTTCTTC.

The V and J genes are TRBV7-6 and TRBJ2-5; 11 nucleotides align to TRBD1. CDR1 and CDR2 from the germline V gene are SGHVS and FNYEAQ. V lost 2 bases and J lost 1; bases outside the gene matches: 3. The CDR3 is made up of 16 amino acids. CDR3 coding DNA: TGTGCCAGCAGCTTAACGGGACAGGGGGTCCAAGAGACCCAGTACTTC. Translation gives CASSLTGQGVQETQYF.

This clonotype was seen at least ten times. The chain joins TRBV24-1 to TRBJ2-1; possibly TRBD2 for D (6 bases). Deletions cut 3 bases from V and 12 bases from J, with 14 bases between. The CDR3 loop spans 13 amino acids. Germline V gene sequence: CDR1 KGHDR, CDR2 SFDVKD. Here the CDR3 reads CATSDELRGLQFF. The CDR3 DNA follows: TGTGCCACCAGTGATGAACTCCGGGGACTGCAGTTCTTC.

The chain joins TRBV7-6 to TRBJ2-2; 9 positions agree with TRBD2. Germline trimming cut 1 base from V and 4 bases from J; bases unmatched to any gene: 7. The CDR3 has 17 residues. The V gene's germline CDR1 is SGHVS and CDR2 FNYEAQ. CDR3 region: CASSLGAGAGGTGELFF. The CDR3 nucleotides are TGTGCCAGCAGCTTAGGAGCGGGAGCGGGGGGCACCGGGGAGCTGTTTTTT.

This clonotype was seen a handful of times. The V and J genes are TRBV2 and TRBJ1-1; 7 bases match TRBD1. CDR3 length: 16 amino acids. V gave up 1 base and J gave up 2 bases; unmatched junction bases: 7. CDR1 and CDR2 from the germline V gene are SNHLY and FYNNEI. CDR3 sequence: CASSEVGQRRNTEAFF. As DNA, the CDR3 is TGTGCCAGCAGTGAAGTGGGACAGAGAAGAAACACTGAAGCTTTCTTT.

This sequence joins TRBV7-9 and TRBJ2-3; D might be TRBD1 (5 bases). The CDR3 covers 15 residues. Deletions cut 3 bases from V and 5 bases from J, with 15 bases between. Germline V lookup: CDR1 SEHNR, CDR2 FQNEAQ (reference sequence). In DNA form, the CDR3 reads TGTGCCAGCAGCTTTCAAACAGGCTCGGGAGATACGCAGTATTTT. Encoded protein: CASSFQTGSGDTQYF. The full variable domain, with the rest looked up from reference TRBV7-9 and TRBJ2-3, is DTGVSQNPRHKITKRGQNVTFRCDPISEHNRLYWYRQTLGQGPEFLTYFQNEAQLEKSRLLSDRFSAERPKGSFSTLEIQRTEQGDSAMYLCASSFQTGSGDTQYFGPGTRLTVL.

This chain joins TRBV6-5 and TRBJ1-1; D is uncertain. The V gene lost 7 bases and the J gene lost 2 bases, with 8 bases spanning the gap. The CDR3 length is 12 residues. From germline, CDR1 is MNHEY and CDR2 SVGAGI. Here the CDR3 DNA reads TGTGCCAGCATGACGGGAAACACTGAAGCTTTCTTT. This codes for CASMTGNTEAFF.

CDR3 DNA: TGCAGCGTTGATAGCGGGAGGTTGAATGAGCAGTTCTTC. Its translation: CSVDSGRLNEQFF. The chain uses TRBV29-1 and TRBJ2-1; 10 bases are a match to TRBD2. V lost 3 bases, J lost 7 bases, and 3 bases stayed unmatched. The CDR3 extends over 13 amino acids. Germline CDR1 reads SQVTM; CDR2 reads ANQGSEA.

CDR3 in DNA: TGCAGCGTTGAGGACAGGGGGCGCGTCGGCACTGAAGCTTTCTTT. Its translation is CSVEDRGRVGTEAFF. The chain has TRBV29-1 and TRBJ1-1, with 11 bases aligning to TRBD1. The CDR3 spans 15 residues. Germline-derived CDR1 and CDR2 are SQVTM and ANQGSEA. The V segment lost 3 bases and the J segment 4 bases; nucleotides outside the gene matches: 7.

This clonotype was seen only a few times. The V and J genes are TRBV2 and TRBJ2-7; D not certain. The CDR3 has 13 amino acids. The ends were cut back, 3 bases at V and 3 bases at J, with 9 bases in the middle. Germline V gene sequence: CDR1 SNHLY, CDR2 FYNNEI. The CDR3 spells CASSEAGDYEQYF. The CDR3 DNA reads TGTGCCAGCAGTGAGGCCGGTGACTACGAGCAGTACTTC.

The V and J genes are TRBV10-1 and TRBJ2-1, with TRBD1 as a possible D gene (5 bases). CDR3 size: 15 residues. Per the germline V gene, CDR1 is WNHNN and CDR2 is SYGVQD (reference sequence). V was shortened by 2 bases and J by 2 bases, with 10 bases between the two germline ends. The CDR3 reads CASSERQGPYNEQFF. The CDR3 nucleotides are TGCGCCAGCAGTGAGAGGCAGGGTCCCTACAATGAGCAGTTCTTC.